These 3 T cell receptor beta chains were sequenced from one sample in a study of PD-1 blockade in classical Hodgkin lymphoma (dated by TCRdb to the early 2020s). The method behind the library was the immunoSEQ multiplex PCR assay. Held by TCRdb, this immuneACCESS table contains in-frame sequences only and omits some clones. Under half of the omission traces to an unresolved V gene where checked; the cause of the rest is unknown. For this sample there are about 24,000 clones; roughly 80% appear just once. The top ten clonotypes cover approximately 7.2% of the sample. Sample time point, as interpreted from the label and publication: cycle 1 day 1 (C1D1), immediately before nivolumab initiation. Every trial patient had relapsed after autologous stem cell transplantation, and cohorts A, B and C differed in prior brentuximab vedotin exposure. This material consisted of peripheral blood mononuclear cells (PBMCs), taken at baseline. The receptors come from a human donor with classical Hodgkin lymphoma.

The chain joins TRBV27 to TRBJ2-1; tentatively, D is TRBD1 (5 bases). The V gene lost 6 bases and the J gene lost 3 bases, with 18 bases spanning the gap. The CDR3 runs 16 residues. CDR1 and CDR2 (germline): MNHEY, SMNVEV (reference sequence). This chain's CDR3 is CASSSWGGRDYNEQFF. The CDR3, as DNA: TGTGCCAGCAGCTCATGGGGCGGTAGAGACTACAATGAGCAGTTCTTC.

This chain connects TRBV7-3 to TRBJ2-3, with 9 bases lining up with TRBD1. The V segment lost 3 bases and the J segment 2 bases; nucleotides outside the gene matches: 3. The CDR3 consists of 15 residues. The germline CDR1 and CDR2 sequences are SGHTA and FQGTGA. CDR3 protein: CASSFGTGFTDTQYF. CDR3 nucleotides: TGTGCCAGCAGCTTTGGGACAGGGTTCACAGATACGCAGTATTTT. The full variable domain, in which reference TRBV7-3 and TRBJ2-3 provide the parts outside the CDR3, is GAGVSQTPSNKVTEKGKYVELRCDPISGHTALYWYRQSLGQGPEFLIYFQGTGAADDSGLPNDRFFAVRPEGSVSTLKIQRTERGDSAVYLCASSFGTGFTDTQYFGPGTRLTVL.

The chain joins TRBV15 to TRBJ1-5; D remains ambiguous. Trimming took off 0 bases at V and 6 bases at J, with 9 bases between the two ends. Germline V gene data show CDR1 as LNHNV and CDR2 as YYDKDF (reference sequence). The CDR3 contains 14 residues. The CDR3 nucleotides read TGTGCCACCAGCAGAGATCCCCAGTCTCAGCCCCAGCATTTT. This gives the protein CATSRDPQSQPQHF. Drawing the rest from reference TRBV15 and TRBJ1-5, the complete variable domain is DAMVIQNPRYQVTQFGKPVTLSCSQTLNHNVMYWYQQKSSQAPKLLFHYYDKDFNNEADTPDNFQSRRPNTSFCFLDIRSPGLGDTAMYLCATSRDPQSQPQHFGDGTRLSIL.